This T cell receptor beta chain was profiled in a study of TIL therapy for anti-PD-1-resistant metastatic lung cancer. Across the whole study: Median tumor PD-L1 proportion score was roughly 5.8%. Study-level results: The cohort had more treatment-naive, never-smoker and oncogene-addicted patients than typical. Infused TIL clonotypes partially replaced the baseline blood repertoire, then decayed over months.

About this clone: Its specificity is not known.

The immunoSEQ assay was v3. TCRdb keeps only in-frame clones here, not all; method: immunoSEQ multiplex PCR. This table has about 60,000 clones, about two thirds appearing once. Time point denoted: pre-treatment sample, taken before nivolumab and TIL therapy. Patients were adults with stage 4 NSCLC. Germline loops: CDR1 SGHRS, CDR2 YFSETQ. The junction had 10 bases not matched to a gene; V was cut back by 3 bases and J by 1 base. The CDR3 is made up of 18 amino acids. The chain joins TRBV5-1 to TRBJ1-5; 10 positions match TRBD1. The TCR sequence derives from a person aged 25 to 85 with non-small cell lung cancer. Specimen: blood, collected at baseline. DNA for the CDR3: TGCGCCAGCAGCTCCGAGCGGGGACAGGGGAGAAGCAATCAGCCCCAGCATTTT. Residues: CASSSERGQGRSNQPQHF.